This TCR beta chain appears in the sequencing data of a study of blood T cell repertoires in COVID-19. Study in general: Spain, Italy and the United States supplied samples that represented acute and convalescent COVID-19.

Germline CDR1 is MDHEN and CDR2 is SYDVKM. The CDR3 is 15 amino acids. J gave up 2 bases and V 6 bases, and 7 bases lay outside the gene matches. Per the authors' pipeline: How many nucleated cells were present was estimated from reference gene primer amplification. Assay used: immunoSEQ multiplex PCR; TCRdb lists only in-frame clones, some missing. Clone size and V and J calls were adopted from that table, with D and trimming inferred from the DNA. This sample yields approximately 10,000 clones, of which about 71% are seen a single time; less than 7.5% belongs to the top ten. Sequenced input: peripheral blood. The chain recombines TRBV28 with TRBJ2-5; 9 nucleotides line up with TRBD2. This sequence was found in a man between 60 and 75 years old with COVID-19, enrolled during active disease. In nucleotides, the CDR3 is TGTGCCAGCAGGCCTAGCGGGGCCATGCAAGAGACCCAGTACTTC. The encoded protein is CASRPSGAMQETQYF.